Below, 24 T cell receptor beta chains from the same sample are listed, as sequenced in a study of T cell repertoires in cytomegalovirus infection. TCRdb redid the calling of the reads with MiXCR, one entry per CDR3 protein. Found here are 450,000 to 650,000 distinct CDR3 sequences, around two fifths of them singletons; the top ten hold roughly 50%. These receptors lack a known antigen. The sequences come from cultured PBMCs, collected from culture after CMV antigen stimulation. The receptors shown here come from a human donor in good health (CMV status not recorded). Some clones in this sample may be carry-over from other donors' samples.

The genes are TRBV7-9 and TRBJ2-1; the D gene is possibly TRBD2 (6 bases). CDR1 is SEHNR, CDR2 FQNEAQ, per germline (reference sequence). This CDR3 contains 14 residues. Trimming removed 8 bases at V and 8 bases at J, with 19 bases between. CDR3 coding DNA: TGTGCCAGCCAAGGTTTGGGGGGTTTGGATGAGCAGTTCTTC. It is translated as CASQGLGGLDEQFF.

The table lists this clonotype with a few counts. The genes are TRBV2 and TRBJ1-5; weak D call: TRBD1 (5 bases). V was shortened by 0 bases and J by 2 bases, with 14 bases between the two germline ends. In germline, CDR1 is SNHLY, CDR2 FYNNEI. The CDR3 has 17 amino acids. The CDR3 DNA reads TGTGCCAGCAGTGAAGCCGGGGCGTACTCGGGCAATCAGCCCCAGCATTTT. Translation: CASSEAGAYSGNQPQHF.

The V and J genes are TRBV19 and TRBJ2-7; D possibly matches TRBD1 or TRBD2 (5 bases each). This CDR3 contains 14 residues. Germline V gene data show CDR1 as LNHDA and CDR2 as SQIVND (reference sequence). V lost 3 bases, J lost 2 bases, and 11 bases lay in between. The CDR3 is CASSIGGSPYEQYF. The CDR3 region has the DNA TGTGCCAGTAGTATTGGGGGTTCCCCCTACGAGCAGTACTTC. Together with reference TRBV19 and TRBJ2-7, the CDR3 gives the full variable domain: DGGITQSPKYLFRKEGQNVTLSCEQNLNHDAMYWYRQDPGQGLRLIYYSQIVNDFQKGDIAEGYSVSREKKESFPLTVTSAQKNPTAFYLCASSIGGSPYEQYFGPGTRLTVT.

This clonotype was observed a handful of times. This chain uses TRBV6-1 with TRBJ2-5; 10 bases map to TRBD2. Trimming cost V 2 bases and J 3 bases; bases outside gene matches: 15. The germline V gene encodes CDR1 MNHNS and CDR2 SASEGT. The CDR3 consists of 19 residues. The CDR3 protein is CASSERKLGASGGKETQYF. The CDR3 bases are TGTGCCAGCAGTGAAAGAAAGTTGGGAGCTAGCGGGGGTAAAGAGACCCAGTACTTC.

This chain uses TRBV18 with TRBJ1-2; D not resolved. The germline V gene has CDR1 KGHSH and CDR2 LQKENI. Trimming cost V 5 bases and J 7 bases, with 14 bases left between them. The CDR3 extends over 13 amino acids. CDR3 region: CASSFRRMSGYTF. CDR3 nucleotide sequence: TGTGCCAGCTCATTTCGGCGCATGAGTGGCTACACCTTC.

This clonotype was detected many times. The genes are TRBV7-8 and TRBJ1-5; D unclear. V was trimmed by 2 bases and J by 4 bases, leaving 18 bases between them. Germline-derived CDR1 and CDR2 are SGHVS and FQNEAQ. The CDR3 loop spans 17 amino acids. CDR3 nucleotides: TGTGCCAGCAGCTTATCCGGGGATTGGCAGCATAATCAGCCCCAGCATTTT. It specifies CASSLSGDWQHNQPQHF.

The chain joins TRBV7-2 to TRBJ2-3; TRBD2 might be the D (5 bases). The length of the CDR3 is 12 residues. CDR1 is SGHTA, CDR2 FQGNSA, per germline. Trimming stripped 5 bases from V and 9 bases from J, with 12 bases between. The CDR3: CASSPGMGTQYF. The CDR3 DNA reads as TGTGCCAGCAGCCCCGGGATGGGGACGCAGTATTTT.

This clonotype was recorded a few times. This chain joins TRBV11-2 and TRBJ2-2; 8 positions match TRBD1. This CDR3 spans 15 amino acids. The germline gives CDR1 SGHAT, CDR2 FQNNGV. The trim removed 8 bases at V and 1 base at J, leaving 6 bases unmatched. For the CDR3, the DNA is TGTGCCAGCTCCTTTGGACAGGGGAACACCGGGGAGCTGTTTTTT. Amino acid sequence: CASSFGQGNTGELFF.

This clonotype was observed a handful of times. The chain combines TRBV7-9 with TRBJ2-5; 11 positions agree with TRBD2. The CDR3 is made up of 18 amino acids. The trim removed 4 bases at V and 2 bases at J, leaving 12 bases unmatched. Germline lookup yields CDR1 SEHNR and CDR2 FQNEAQ (reference sequence). The CDR3 bases are TGTGCCAGCAGCTCCCCGCTAGCGGGGGGACCTATTCAAGAGACCCAGTACTTC. This encodes CASSSPLAGGPIQETQYF.

This clonotype was observed a handful of times. The CDR3, as DNA: TGTGCCAGCAGTTTCGGCTCACCCCTCCACTTT. This encodes CASSFGSPLHF. V gene TRBV12-3 or TRBV12-4 combines with J gene TRBJ1-6; D not resolved. V shed 3 bases and J shed 10 bases, with 4 bases lying between them. This CDR3 is built from 11 residues.

The chain combines TRBV19 with TRBJ2-3; 9 nucleotides line up with TRBD1. V lost 5 bases and J lost 5; bases outside the gene matches: 8. This CDR3 comprises 15 residues. Per the germline V gene, CDR1 is LNHDA and CDR2 is SQIVND (reference sequence). The CDR3 region is CASSHPTGGKDTQYF. CDR3 coding DNA: TGTGCCAGTAGTCACCCGACAGGGGGTAAAGATACGCAGTATTTT.

At least ten counts were recorded for this clonotype. The chain is built from TRBV7-9 and TRBJ2-7, with D unresolved. CDR1 SEHNR and CDR2 FQNEAQ come from the germline V gene (reference sequence). This CDR3 is 11 amino acids long. Trimming left V 6 bases short and J 3 bases short, with 6 bases between. The CDR3 sequence is CASSPYYEQYF. Here the CDR3 DNA reads TGTGCCAGCAGTCCCTACTACGAGCAGTACTTC.

The rearrangement uses TRBV7-9 and TRBJ2-5; 7 bases match TRBD1. In germline, CDR1 is SEHNR, CDR2 FQNEAQ (reference sequence). Germline trimming cut 6 bases from V and 4 bases from J; bases unmatched to any gene: 5. The CDR3 contains 13 residues. In nucleotides, the CDR3 is TGTGCCAGCAGTGACAGGGTATTAGAGACCCAGTACTTC. It yields the protein CASSDRVLETQYF.

This clonotype was detected only once. The rearrangement links TRBV6-1 to TRBJ2-5; TRBD1 might be the D (6 bases). Trimming left V 8 bases short and J 5 bases short, with 18 bases between. The CDR3 consists of 14 residues. CDR1 and CDR2 from the germline V gene are MNHNS and SASEGT. CDR3 DNA: TGTGCCAGCGTTCTGGGGGCCGAGCCGGAGACCCAGTACTTC. Encoded protein: CASVLGAEPETQYF.

The chain recombines TRBV6-2 or TRBV6-3 with TRBJ2-1; D remains ambiguous. CDR1 MNHEY and CDR2 SVGEGT come from the germline V gene. The CDR3 is 11 amino acids. The V and J ends lost 3 bases and 9 bases respectively, with 6 bases between them. CDR3 protein: CASSYGVEQFF. The CDR3 DNA follows: TGTGCCAGCAGTTATGGAGTTGAGCAGTTCTTC.

This clonotype was counted once. The CDR3 loop reads CASRRLAGDTGELFF. CDR3 in DNA: TGTGCCAGCAGAAGACTAGCGGGTGACACCGGGGAGCTGTTTTTT. The rearrangement uses TRBV2 and TRBJ2-2; 10 positions match TRBD2. The CDR3 consists of 15 residues. V lost 6 bases to trimming and J lost 3 bases; unmatched junction nucleotides: 4. Germline V gene sequence: CDR1 SNHLY, CDR2 FYNNEI.

V is TRBV19 and J is TRBJ2-5; no clear D. The CDR3 loop spans 15 amino acids. Germline V gene lookup returns CDR1 LNHDA and CDR2 SQIVND (reference sequence). Trimming took off 3 bases at V and 1 base at J, with 12 bases between the two ends. CDR3 nucleotides: TGTGCCAGTAGTATGAATCAAGCTTTCCAAGAGACCCAGTACTTC. Residues: CASSMNQAFQETQYF.

J is TRBJ2-3 and V is TRBV2, with 9 bases identical to TRBD2. CDR3 length equals 13 residues. Unmatched junction bases numbered 6, after V lost 8 bases and J lost 6 bases. Germline CDR1 SNHLY, CDR2 FYNNEI. CDR3 nucleotide sequence: TGTGCCAGCTCTAGCGGGGAAGGGGATACGCAGTATTTT. Translation: CASSSGEGDTQYF. Filled out from reference TRBV2 and TRBJ2-3, the complete variable domain reads EPEVTQTPSHQVTQMGQEVILRCVPISNHLYFYWYRQILGQKVEFLVSFYNNEISEKSEIFDDQFSVERPDGSNFTLKIRSTKLEDSAMYFCASSSGEGDTQYFGPGTRLTVL.

Concerning this clonotype itself: Relative to the germline gene, one junction end is altered; a read error may explain this. The V gene is TRBV18, the J gene TRBJ2-1; 11 nucleotides agree with TRBD2. The CDR3 loop spans 15 amino acids. Germline V gene data show CDR1 as KGHSH and CDR2 as LQKENI. The CDR3, as DNA: TGTGCCGGCTCACTCACTAGCGGGAGCTACAATGAGCAGTTCTTC. Translating gives CAGSLTSGSYNEQFF.

The rearrangement links TRBV7-8 to TRBJ2-5; 12 bases are a match to TRBD2. The V gene end was trimmed by 4 bases and the J gene end by 2 bases; junction bases not matched to a gene: 5. CDR1 and CDR2 (germline): SGHVS, FQNEAQ. This CDR3 region has 16 residues. CDR3 sequence (DNA): TGTGCCAGCAGCTACCGAGGACTAGCGGGGCAAGAGACCCAGTACTTC. As protein: CASSYRGLAGQETQYF.

The J gene is TRBJ1-5, the V gene TRBV7-8; tentative D call: TRBD1 (5 bases). The V gene lost 1 base and the J gene lost 1 base, with 14 bases spanning the gap. This CDR3 region has 17 residues. Germline-derived CDR1 and CDR2 are SGHVS and FQNEAQ. The CDR3 is CASSLDRRFESNQPQHF. CDR3 in DNA: TGTGCCAGCAGCTTAGACAGGAGGTTTGAAAGCAATCAGCCCCAGCATTTT.

V is TRBV12-3 or TRBV12-4 and J is TRBJ2-3; maybe TRBD1 (7 bases). The V and J ends lost 5 bases and 5 bases respectively, with 17 bases between them. This CDR3 has 15 amino acids. CDR3 residues: CASSLRGARRDTQYF. The CDR3 coding sequence is TGTGCCAGCAGTCTCAGGGGGGCTCGGAGAGATACGCAGTATTTT.

The J gene is TRBJ2-1, the V gene TRBV19; 11 bases agree with TRBD2. V trimming: 3 bases; J trimming: 3 bases; junction bases outside the gene matches: 10. The CDR3 loop spans 18 amino acids. In germline, CDR1 is LNHDA, CDR2 SQIVND (reference sequence). The CDR3: CASSIRLAGYSFYNEQFF. The CDR3 DNA reads TGTGCCAGTAGTATTCGACTAGCGGGGTATAGCTTCTACAATGAGCAGTTCTTC.

This clonotype came up a few times. The V call is TRBV14, the J call TRBJ2-3; the D gene is possibly TRBD1 (5 bases). V lost 8 bases, J lost 3 bases, and 18 bases lay in between. CDR1 and CDR2 (germline): SGHDN, FVKESK. The CDR3 is 15 residues long. Here the CDR3 DNA reads TGTGCCAGCTCCAGACAGTGGGGTTGGACAGATACGCAGTATTTT. The encoded protein is CASSRQWGWTDTQYF.